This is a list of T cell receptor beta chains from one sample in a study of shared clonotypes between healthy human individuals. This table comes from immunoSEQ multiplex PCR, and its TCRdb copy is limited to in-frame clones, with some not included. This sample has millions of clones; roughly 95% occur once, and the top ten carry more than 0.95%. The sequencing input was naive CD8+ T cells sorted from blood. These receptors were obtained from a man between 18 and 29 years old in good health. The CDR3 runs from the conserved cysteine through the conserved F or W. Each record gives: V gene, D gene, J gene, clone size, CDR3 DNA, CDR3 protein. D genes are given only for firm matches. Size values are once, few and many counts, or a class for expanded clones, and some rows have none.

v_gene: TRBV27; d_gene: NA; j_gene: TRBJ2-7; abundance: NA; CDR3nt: TGTGCCAGCAGTTTAGGGGAACTTTCCTACGAGCAGTACTTC; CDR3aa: CASSLGELSYEQYF
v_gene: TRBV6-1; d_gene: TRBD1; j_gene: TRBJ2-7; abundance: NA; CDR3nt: TGTGCCAGCAGTGACTTAGGGACAGGGGTGTACGAGCAGTACTTC; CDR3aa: CASSDLGTGVYEQYF
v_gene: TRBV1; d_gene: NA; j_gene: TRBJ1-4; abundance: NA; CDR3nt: TGCACCAGCAGCCAAGCCATATTCAGGGGACCGAGGAATGAAAAACTGTTTTTT; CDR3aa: CTSSQAIFRGPRNEKLFF
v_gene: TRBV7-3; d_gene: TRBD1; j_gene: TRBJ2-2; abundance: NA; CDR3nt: TGTGCCAGCAGCCTCTACTTAGGACAGGGGGCCCGGGCCGGGGAGCTGTTTTTT; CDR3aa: CASSLYLGQGARAGELFF
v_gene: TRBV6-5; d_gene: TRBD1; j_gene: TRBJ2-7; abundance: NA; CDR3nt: TGTGCCAGCAGTTCAGATCGACAGGGCGCCTACGAGCAGTACTTC; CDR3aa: CASSSDRQGAYEQYF
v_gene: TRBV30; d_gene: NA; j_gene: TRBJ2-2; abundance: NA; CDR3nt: TGTGCCTGGAGTGGTCAGGGACTCACCGGGGAGCTGTTTTTT; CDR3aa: CAWSGQGLTGELFF
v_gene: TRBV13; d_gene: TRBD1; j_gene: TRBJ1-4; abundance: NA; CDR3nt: TGTGCCAGCAGCTTTAGGGGTCAACAGGGGGAGAATGAAAAACTGTTTTTT; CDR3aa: CASSFRGQQGENEKLFF
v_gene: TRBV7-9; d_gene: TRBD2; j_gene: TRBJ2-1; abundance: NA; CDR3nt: TGTGCCAGCAGACTCCCTAGCGGGGATGAGCAGTTCTTC; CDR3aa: CASRLPSGDEQFF
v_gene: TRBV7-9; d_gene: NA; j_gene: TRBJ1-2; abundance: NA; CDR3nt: TGTGCCAGCAGCTTGGATAACTATGGCTACACCTTC; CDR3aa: CASSLDNYGYTF
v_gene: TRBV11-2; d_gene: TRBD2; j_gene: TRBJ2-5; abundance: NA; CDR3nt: TGTGCCAGCAGATATCTGGCGGGGGGAGAAGAGACCCAGTACTTC; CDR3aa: CASRYLAGGEETQYF
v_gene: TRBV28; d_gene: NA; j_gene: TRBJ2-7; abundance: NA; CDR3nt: TGTGCCAGCACCTCCTACGCAGCGGACTCCTACGAGCAGTACTTC; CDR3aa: CASTSYAADSYEQYF
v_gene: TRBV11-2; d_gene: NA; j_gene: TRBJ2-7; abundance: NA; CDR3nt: TGTGCCAGCAGCTGGGGGGACCGCTACCACGAGCAGTACTTC; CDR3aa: CASSWGDRYHEQYF
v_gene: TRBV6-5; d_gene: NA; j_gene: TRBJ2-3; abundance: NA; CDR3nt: TGTGCCAGCAGCGTGGACAGCACAGATACGCAGTATTTT; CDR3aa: CASSVDSTDTQYF
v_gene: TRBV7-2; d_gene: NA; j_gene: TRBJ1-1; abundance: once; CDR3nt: TGTGCCAGCAGGAGACAGACTAACACTGAAGCTTTCTTT; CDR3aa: CASRRQTNTEAFF
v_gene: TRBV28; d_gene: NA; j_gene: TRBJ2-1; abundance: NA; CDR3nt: TGTGCCAGCAGTTTAGGGGCAGGGGTCAATGAGCAGTTCTTC; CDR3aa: CASSLGAGVNEQFF
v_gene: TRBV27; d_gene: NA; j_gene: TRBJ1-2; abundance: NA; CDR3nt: TGTGCCAGCTTTGGGAGCAACAGCTATGGCTACACCTTC; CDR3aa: CASFGSNSYGYTF
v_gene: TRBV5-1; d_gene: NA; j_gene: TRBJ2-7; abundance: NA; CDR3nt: TGCGCCAGCAGCTTGATGGGGGGCCGGTACGAGCAGTACTTC; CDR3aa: CASSLMGGRYEQYF
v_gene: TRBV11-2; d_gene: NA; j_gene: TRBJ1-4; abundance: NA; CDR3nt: TGTGCCAGCAGCCCCAAGATACGAGATGAAAAACTGTTTTTT; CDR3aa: CASSPKIRDEKLFF
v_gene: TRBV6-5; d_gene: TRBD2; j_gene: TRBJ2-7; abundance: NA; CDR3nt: TGTGCCAGCAGCCTACTAGCGGGGGGGCCACACGAGCAGTACTTC; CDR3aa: CASSLLAGGPHEQYF
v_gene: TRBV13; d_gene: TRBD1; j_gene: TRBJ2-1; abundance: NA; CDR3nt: TGTGCCAGCAGTTCCGGGACAGGGGCTGGGGATGAGCAGTTCTTC; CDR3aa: CASSSGTGAGDEQFF
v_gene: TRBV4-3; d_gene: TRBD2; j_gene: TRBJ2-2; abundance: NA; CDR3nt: TGCGCCAGCAGCCAAGGACTAGCGGAGAGCCCGGGGGAGCTGTTTTTT; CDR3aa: CASSQGLAESPGELFF
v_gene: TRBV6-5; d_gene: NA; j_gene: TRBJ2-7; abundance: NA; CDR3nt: TGTGCCAGCAGTTATTCGACGTACTACGAGCAGTACTTC; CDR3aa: CASSYSTYYEQYF
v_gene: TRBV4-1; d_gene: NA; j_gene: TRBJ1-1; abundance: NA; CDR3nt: TGCGCCAGCAGCCAAGATGCCGAGTGGGGCATGAACACTGAAGCTTTCTTT; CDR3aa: CASSQDAEWGMNTEAFF
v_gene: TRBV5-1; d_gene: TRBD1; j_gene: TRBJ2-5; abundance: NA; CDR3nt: TGCGCCAGCACGTCCGGGACAGCAACCCAAGAGACCCAGTACTTC; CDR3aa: CASTSGTATQETQYF
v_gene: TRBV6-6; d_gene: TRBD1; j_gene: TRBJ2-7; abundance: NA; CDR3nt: TGTGCCAGCAGTTACGACAGGGTCCACGAGCAGTACTTC; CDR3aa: CASSYDRVHEQYF
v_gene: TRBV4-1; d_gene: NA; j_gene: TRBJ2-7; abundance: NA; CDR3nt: TGCGCCAGCAGCCAAGGTGCCGGTGCCTACGAGCAGTACTTC; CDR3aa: CASSQGAGAYEQYF
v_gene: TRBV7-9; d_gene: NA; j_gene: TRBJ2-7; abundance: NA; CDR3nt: TGTGCCAGCAGCACGGACGGCTCCTACGAGCAGTACTTC; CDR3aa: CASSTDGSYEQYF
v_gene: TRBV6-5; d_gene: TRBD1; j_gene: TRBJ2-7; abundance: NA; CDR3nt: TGTGCCAGCAGTTACTCGACGGGACAGCAATCCTACGAGCAGTACTTC; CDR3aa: CASSYSTGQQSYEQYF
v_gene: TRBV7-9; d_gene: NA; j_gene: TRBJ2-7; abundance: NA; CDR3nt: TGTGCCAGCACCTCGGGCAGGGCGGAAGAGCAGTACTTC; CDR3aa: CASTSGRAEEQYF
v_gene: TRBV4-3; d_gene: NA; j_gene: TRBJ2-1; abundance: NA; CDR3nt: TGCGCCAGCAGCCAAGCAGAATCCTACAATGAGCAGTTCTTC; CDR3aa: CASSQAESYNEQFF
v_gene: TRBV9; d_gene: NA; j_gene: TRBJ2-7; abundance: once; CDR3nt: TGTGCCAGCAGCCCCGGTGGGGGGTTCTCCTACGAGCAGTACTTC; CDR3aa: CASSPGGGFSYEQYF
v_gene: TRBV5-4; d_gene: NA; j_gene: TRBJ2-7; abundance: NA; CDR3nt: TGTGCCAGCAGCTCCCCGGGGTCTAACGGCTACGAGCAGTACTTC; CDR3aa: CASSSPGSNGYEQYF
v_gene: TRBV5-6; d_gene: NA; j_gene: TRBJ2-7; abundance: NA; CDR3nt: TGTGCCAGCAGCTTGGAGTTGGGGCAGCTCTCCTACGAGCAGTACTTC; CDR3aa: CASSLELGQLSYEQYF
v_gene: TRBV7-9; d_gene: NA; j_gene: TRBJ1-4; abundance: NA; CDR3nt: TGTGCCAGCAGCTTGTCGGTCGATGAAAAACTGTTTTTT; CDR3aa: CASSLSVDEKLFF